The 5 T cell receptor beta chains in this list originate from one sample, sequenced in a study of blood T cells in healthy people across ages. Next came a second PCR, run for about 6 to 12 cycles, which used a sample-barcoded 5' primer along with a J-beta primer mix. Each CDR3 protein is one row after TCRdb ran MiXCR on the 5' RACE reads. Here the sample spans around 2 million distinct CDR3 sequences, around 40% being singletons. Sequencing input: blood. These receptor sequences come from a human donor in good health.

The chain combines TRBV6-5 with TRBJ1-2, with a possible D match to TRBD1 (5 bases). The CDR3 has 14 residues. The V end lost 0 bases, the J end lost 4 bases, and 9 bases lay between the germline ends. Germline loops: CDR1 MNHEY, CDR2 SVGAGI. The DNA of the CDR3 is TGTGCCAGCAGTTACTCAGCAGGGATCTATGGCTACACCTTC. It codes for CASSYSAGIYGYTF.

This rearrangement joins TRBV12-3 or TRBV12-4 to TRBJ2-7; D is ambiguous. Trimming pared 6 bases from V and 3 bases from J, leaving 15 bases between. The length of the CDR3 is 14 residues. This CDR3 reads CASSPVGYNYEQYF. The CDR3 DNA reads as TGTGCCAGCAGCCCCGTTGGGTATAACTACGAGCAGTACTTC.

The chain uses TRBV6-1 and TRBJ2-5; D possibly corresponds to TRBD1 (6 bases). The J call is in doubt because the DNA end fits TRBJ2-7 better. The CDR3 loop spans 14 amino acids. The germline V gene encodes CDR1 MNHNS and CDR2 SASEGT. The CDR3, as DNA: TGTGCCAGCAGGGAACAGACAGGTCACTACGAGCAGTACTTC. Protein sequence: CASREQTGHYEQYF.

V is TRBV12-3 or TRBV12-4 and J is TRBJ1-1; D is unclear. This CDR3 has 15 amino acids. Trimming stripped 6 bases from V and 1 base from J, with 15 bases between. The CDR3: CASSSDPPGNTEAFF. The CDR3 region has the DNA TGTGCCAGCAGCAGCGACCCACCGGGGAACACTGAAGCTTTCTTT.

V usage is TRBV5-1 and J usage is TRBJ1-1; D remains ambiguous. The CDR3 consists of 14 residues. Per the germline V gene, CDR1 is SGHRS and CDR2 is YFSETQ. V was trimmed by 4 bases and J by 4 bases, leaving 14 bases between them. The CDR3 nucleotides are TGCGCCAGCAGCACGCAAGACGGAACCACTGAAGCTTTCTTT. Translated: CASSTQDGTTEAFF.